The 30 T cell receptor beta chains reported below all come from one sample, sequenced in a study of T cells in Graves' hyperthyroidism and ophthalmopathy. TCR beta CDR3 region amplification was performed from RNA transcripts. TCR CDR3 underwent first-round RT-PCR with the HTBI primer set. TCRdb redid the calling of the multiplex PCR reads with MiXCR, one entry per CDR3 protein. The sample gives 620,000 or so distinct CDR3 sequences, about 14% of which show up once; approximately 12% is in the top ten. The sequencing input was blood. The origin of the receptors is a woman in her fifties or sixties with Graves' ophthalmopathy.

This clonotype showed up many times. The CDR3 sequence is CASSLDRGETAYNEQFF. DNA for the CDR3: TGTGCCAGCAGCTTAGATCGAGGGGAAACCGCCTACAATGAGCAGTTCTTC. This chain links TRBV11-2 with TRBJ2-1; perhaps D is TRBD1 or TRBD2 (5 bases each). The CDR3 contains 17 residues. V lost 0 bases and J lost 2, with 14 bases in between. The germline V gene encodes CDR1 SGHAT and CDR2 FQNNGV. Based on the CDR3 plus reference TRBV11-2 and TRBJ2-1, the full variable domain is EAGVAQSPRYKIIEKRQSVAFWCNPISGHATLYWYQQILGQGPKLLIQFQNNGVVDDSQLPKDRFSAERLKGVDSTLKIQPAKLEDSAVYLCASSLDRGETAYNEQFFGPGTRLTVL.

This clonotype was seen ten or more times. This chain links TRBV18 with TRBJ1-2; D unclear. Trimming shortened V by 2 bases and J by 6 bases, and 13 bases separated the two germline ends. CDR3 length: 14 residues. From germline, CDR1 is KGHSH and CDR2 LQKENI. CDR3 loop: CASSPNRIIDGYTF. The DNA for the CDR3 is TGTGCCAGCTCACCAAACAGAATAATCGATGGCTACACCTTC. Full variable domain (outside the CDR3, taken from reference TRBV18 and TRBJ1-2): NAGVMQNPRHLVRRRGQEARLRCSPMKGHSHVYWYRQLPEEGLKFMVYLQKENIIDESGMPKERFSAEFPKEGPSILRIQQVVRGDSAAYFCASSPNRIIDGYTFGSGTRLTVV.

The CDR3 region has the DNA TGTGCCAGCGGAATCCACGGGGCCCATCAGCCCCAGCATTTT. Amino acids: CASGIHGAHQPQHF. The genes are TRBV12-3 or TRBV12-4 and TRBJ1-5; TRBD1 might be the D (5 bases). The CDR3 has 14 residues. Trimming pared 8 bases from V and 5 bases from J, leaving 16 bases between.

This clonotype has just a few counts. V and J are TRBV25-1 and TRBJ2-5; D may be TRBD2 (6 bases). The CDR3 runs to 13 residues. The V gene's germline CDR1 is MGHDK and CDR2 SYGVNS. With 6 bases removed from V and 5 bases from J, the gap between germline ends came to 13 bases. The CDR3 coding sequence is TGTGCCAGCAGGGACGCAGGGAGGGAGACCCAGTACTTC. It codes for CASRDAGRETQYF.

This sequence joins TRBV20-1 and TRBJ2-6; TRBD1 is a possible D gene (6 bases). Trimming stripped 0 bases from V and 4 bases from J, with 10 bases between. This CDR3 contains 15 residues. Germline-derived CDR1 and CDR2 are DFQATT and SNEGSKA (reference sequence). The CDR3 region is CSARDTGSGANVLTF. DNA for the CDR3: TGCAGTGCTAGAGATACAGGGTCCGGGGCCAACGTCCTGACTTTC.

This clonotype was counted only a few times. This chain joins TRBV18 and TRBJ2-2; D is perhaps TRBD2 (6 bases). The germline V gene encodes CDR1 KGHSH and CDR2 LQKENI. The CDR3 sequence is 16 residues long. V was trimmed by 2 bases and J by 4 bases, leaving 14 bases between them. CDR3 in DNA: TGTGCCAGCTCACCAAGGACTCTAGCGAGCACCGGGGAGCTGTTTTTT. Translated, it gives CASSPRTLASTGELFF.

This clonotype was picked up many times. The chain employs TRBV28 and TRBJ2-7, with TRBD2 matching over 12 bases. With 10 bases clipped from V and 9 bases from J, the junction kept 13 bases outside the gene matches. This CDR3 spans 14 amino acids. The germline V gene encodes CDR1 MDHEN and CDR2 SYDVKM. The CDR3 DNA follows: TGTGCCACCAGGAGACTAGCGGGAGTTCTTCGGCAGTACTTC. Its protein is CATRRLAGVLRQYF.

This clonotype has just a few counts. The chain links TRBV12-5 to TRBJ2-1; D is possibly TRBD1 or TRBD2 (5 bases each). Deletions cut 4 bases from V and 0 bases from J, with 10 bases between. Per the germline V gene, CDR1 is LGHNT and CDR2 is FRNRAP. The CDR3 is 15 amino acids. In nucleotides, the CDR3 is TGTGCTAGTGGTTCGGGACCGAACTCCTACAATGAGCAGTTCTTC. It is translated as CASGSGPNSYNEQFF. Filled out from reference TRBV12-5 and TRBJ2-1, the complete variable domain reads DARVTQTPRHKVTEMGQEVTMRCQPILGHNTVFWYRQTMMQGLELLAYFRNRAPLDDSGMPKDRFSAEMPDATLATLKIQPSEPRDSAVYFCASGSGPNSYNEQFFGPGTRLTVL.

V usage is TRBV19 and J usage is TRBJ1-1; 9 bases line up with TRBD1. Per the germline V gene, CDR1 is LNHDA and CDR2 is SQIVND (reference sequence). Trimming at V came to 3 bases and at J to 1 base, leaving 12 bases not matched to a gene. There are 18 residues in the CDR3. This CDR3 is CASSMLPGQGNKNTEAFF. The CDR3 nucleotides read TGTGCCAGTAGTATGTTGCCGGGACAGGGAAACAAGAACACTGAAGCTTTCTTT.

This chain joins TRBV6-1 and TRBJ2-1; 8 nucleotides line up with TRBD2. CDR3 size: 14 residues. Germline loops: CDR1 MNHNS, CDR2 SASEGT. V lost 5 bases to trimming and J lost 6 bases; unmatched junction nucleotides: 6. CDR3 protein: CASSSGTSSNEQFF. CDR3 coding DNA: TGTGCCAGCAGTTCCGGGACTAGTAGCAATGAGCAGTTCTTC.

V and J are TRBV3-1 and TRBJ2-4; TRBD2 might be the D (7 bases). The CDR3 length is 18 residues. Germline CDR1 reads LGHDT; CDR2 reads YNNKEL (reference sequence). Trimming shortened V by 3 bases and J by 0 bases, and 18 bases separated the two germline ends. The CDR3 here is CASSQDRGATIAKNIQYF. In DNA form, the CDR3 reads TGTGCCAGCAGCCAGGATCGGGGGGCTACTATAGCCAAAAACATTCAGTACTTC.

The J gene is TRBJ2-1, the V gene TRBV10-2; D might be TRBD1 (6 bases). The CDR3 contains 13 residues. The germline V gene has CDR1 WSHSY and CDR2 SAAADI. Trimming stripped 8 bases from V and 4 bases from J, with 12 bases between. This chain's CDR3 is CASGRTAYNEQFF. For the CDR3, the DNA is TGCGCCAGCGGACGGACAGCATACAATGAGCAGTTCTTC.

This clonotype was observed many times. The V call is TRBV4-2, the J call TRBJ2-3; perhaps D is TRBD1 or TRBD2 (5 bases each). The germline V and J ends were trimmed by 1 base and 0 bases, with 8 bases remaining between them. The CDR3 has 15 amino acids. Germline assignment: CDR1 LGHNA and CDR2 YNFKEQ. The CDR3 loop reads CASSQAWGSTDTQYF. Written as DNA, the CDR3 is TGTGCCAGCAGCCAAGCGTGGGGGAGCACAGATACGCAGTATTTT.

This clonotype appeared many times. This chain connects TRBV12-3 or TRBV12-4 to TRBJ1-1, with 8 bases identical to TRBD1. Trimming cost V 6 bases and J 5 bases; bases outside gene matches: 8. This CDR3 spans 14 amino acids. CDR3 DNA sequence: TGTGCCAGCAGGATCCAGGGGGCCGGGACTGAAGCTTTCTTT. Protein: CASRIQGAGTEAFF.

The CDR3 DNA sequence: TGTGCCAGCTCACCGCGGGAGGGTGTCACTGAAGCTTTCTTT. It specifies CASSPREGVTEAFF. V is TRBV18 and J is TRBJ1-1, with D unresolved. The CDR3 is made up of 14 amino acids. The V gene lost 3 bases and the J gene lost 4 bases, with 12 bases spanning the gap. Germline CDR1 reads KGHSH; CDR2 reads LQKENI.

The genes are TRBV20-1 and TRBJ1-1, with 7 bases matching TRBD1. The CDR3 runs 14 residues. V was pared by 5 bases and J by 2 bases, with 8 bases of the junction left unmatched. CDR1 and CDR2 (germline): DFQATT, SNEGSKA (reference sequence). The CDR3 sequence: CSAQGGGGNTEAFF. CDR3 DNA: TGCAGTGCTCAGGGGGGCGGGGGAAACACTGAAGCTTTCTTT.

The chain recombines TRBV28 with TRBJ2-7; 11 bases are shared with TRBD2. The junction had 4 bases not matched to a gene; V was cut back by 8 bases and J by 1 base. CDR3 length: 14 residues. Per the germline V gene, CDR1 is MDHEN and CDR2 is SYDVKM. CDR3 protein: CASWGLADSYEQYF. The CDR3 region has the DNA TGTGCCAGCTGGGGACTAGCGGATTCCTACGAGCAGTACTTC.

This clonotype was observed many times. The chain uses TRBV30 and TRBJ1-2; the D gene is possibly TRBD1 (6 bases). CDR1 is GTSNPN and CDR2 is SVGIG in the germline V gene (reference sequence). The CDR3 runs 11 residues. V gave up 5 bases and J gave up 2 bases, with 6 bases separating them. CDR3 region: CAWGTNYGYTF. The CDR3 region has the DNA TGTGCCTGGGGGACAAACTATGGCTACACCTTC.

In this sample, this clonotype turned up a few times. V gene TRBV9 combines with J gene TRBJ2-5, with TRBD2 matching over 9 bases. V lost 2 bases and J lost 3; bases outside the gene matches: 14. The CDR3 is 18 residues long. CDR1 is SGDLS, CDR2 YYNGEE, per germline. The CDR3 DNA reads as TGTGCCAGCAGCGTCGACACTCCTTTAGCGGGAGTTAAAGAGACCCAGTACTTC. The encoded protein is CASSVDTPLAGVKETQYF. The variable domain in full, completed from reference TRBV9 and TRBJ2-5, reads DSGVTQTPKHLITATGQRVTLRCSPRSGDLSVYWYQQSLDQGLQFLIQYYNGEERAKGNILERFSAQQFPDLHSELNLSSLELGDSALYFCASSVDTPLAGVKETQYFGPGTRLLVL.

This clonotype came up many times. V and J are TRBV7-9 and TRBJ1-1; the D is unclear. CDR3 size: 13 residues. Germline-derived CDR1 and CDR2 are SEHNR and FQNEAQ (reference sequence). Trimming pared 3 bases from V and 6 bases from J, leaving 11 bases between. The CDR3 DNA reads TGTGCCAGCAGCTTTGAACTGGCCCCTGAAGCTTTCTTT. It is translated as CASSFELAPEAFF.

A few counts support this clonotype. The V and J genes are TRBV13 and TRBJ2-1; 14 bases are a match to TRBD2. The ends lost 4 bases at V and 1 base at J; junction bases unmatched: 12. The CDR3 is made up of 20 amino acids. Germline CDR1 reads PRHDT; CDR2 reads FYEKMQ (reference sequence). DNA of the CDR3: TGTGCCAGCAGCTCTCGCGGGACTAGCGGGAGTAGGGGATCCTACAATGAGCAGTTCTTC. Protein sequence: CASSSRGTSGSRGSYNEQFF.

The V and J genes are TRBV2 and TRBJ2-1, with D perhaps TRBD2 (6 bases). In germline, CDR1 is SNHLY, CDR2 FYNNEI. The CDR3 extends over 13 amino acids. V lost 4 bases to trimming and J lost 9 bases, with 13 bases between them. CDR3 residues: CASSGLEGLEQFF. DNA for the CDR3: TGTGCCAGCAGTGGACTAGAGGGCCTTGAGCAGTTCTTC.

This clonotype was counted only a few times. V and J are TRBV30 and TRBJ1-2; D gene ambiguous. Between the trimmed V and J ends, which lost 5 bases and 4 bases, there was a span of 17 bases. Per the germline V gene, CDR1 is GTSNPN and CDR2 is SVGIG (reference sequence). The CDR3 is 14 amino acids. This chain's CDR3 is CAWSPGGKGYGYTF. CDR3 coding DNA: TGTGCCTGGTCCCCGGGTGGGAAGGGCTATGGCTACACCTTC.

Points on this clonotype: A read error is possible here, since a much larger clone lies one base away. The CDR3 nucleotides are TGCGCCAGCGGCCCGGGACAGGTGAACACTGAAGCTTTCTTT. It specifies CASGPGQVNTEAFF. The J gene is TRBJ1-1, the V gene TRBV5-1; 8 bases map to TRBD1. The V and J ends lost 7 bases and 0 bases, in that order; junction bases with no gene match: 5. The V gene's germline CDR1 is SGHRS and CDR2 YFSETQ. CDR3 size: 14 residues.

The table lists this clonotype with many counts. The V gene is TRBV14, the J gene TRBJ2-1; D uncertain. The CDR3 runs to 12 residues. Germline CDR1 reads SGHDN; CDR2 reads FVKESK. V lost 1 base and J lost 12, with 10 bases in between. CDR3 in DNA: TGTGCCAGCAGCCAAGTAAGGTCCCCGCAGTTCTTC. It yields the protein CASSQVRSPQFF.

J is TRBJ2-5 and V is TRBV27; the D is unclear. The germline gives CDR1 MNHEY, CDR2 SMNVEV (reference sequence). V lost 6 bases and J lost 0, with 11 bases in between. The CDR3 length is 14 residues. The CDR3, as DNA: TGTGCCAGCAGCCTCCGACCGTACCAAGAGACCCAGTACTTC. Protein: CASSLRPYQETQYF.

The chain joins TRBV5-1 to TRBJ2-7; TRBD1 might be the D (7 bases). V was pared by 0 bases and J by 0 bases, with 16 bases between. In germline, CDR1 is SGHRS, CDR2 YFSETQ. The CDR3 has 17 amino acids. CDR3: CASSLGTTTGSSYEQYF. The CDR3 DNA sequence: TGCGCCAGCAGCTTGGGGACTACGACAGGGAGCTCCTACGAGCAGTACTTC.

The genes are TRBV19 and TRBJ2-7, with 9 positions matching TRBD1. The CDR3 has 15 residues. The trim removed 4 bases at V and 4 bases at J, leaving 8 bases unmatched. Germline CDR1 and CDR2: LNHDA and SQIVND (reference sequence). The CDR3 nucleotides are TGTGCCAGTAGTACAACCGGGACAGGGTTGTACGAGCAGTACTTC. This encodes CASSTTGTGLYEQYF.

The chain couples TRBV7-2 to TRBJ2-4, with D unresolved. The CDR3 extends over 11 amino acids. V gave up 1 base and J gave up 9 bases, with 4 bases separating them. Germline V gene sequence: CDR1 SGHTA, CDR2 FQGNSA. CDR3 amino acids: CASSLGGIQYF. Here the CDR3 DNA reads TGTGCCAGCAGCTTAGGAGGCATTCAGTACTTC.

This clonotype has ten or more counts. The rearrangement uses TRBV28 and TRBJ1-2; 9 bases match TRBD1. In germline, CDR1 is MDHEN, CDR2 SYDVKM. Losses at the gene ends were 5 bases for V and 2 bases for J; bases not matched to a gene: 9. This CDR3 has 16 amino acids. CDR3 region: CASSVTTGGSNYGYTF. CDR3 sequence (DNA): TGTGCCAGCAGTGTAACAACAGGGGGCTCAAACTATGGCTACACCTTC.